One sample yielded the 2 T cell receptor beta chains listed below, sequenced in a study of monozygotic twins with inflammatory bowel disease (dated by TCRdb to the late 2010s). The method was 5' RACE. The reads were generated on an Illumina HiSeq 2500. One entry per CDR3 protein sequence results from the TCRdb reprocessing of the reads, with DNA left out. This specimen's table enumerates 150,000 to 200,000 distinct CDR3 sequences. In total, the top ten clones hold approximately 7.4% of the sample. The sequenced material came from blood. The origin of the receptors is a human donor with ulcerative colitis or Crohn's disease, or a healthy co-twin of an affected twin (not recorded which).

The chain employs TRBV7-9 and TRBJ1-1. The CDR3 has 16 amino acids. The germline V gene has CDR1 SEHNR and CDR2 FQNEAQ (reference sequence). CDR3 region: CASSLFPPAEVTEAFF.

J is TRBJ2-1 and V is TRBV4-1. The CDR3 totals 14 residues. Germline CDR1 and CDR2: MGHRA and YSYEKL. The CDR3 sequence is CASSQETASNEQFF.